This paragraph covers one T cell receptor (beta chain) sequence. Its matching antigen is unknown. The sample's time point: week 35, safety follow-up. Topical imiquimod accompanied each vaccine dose, which consisted of 300 ug of mutant IDH1 20-mer peptide. V lost 6 bases, J lost 4 bases, and 5 bases stayed unmatched. This CDR3 comprises 14 residues. Looked up from germline, CDR1 is LNHDA and CDR2 is SQIVND (reference sequence). TCRdb keeps only in-frame clones here, not all; method: immunoSEQ multiplex PCR. The sample comprises approximately 43,000 clones, 85% to 90% of which are singletons, and approximately 1.6% rests with the top ten. This entry belongs to a study of a mutant IDH1 vaccine in newly diagnosed glioma. Study at large: Every participant had undergone radiotherapy, temozolomide, or both before, and most underwent both.

Sequenced material: PBMCs, taken from a glioma patient whose treatment included an IDH1 peptide vaccine. The receptor was derived from a man aged 35-49 years with glioma. The chain couples TRBV19 to TRBJ1-5; 8 nucleotides align to TRBD1. The CDR3: CASSAGGRNQPQHF. Written as DNA, the CDR3 is TGTGCCAGTAGCGCAGGGGGCCGAAATCAGCCCCAGCATTTT.